The 21 T cell receptor beta chains presented below share a single source sample, sequenced in a study of blood T cell repertoires in COVID-19. The protocol was immunoSEQ multiplex PCR, while the TCRdb copy is restricted to in-frame clones and leaves out a portion. Of about 160,000 clones listed, 60% to 85% are singletons. The sample was peripheral blood. Receptor source: a man aged 65 to 85 with acute or convalescent COVID-19.

The V call is TRBV11-3, the J call TRBJ2-5; TRBD1 aligns across 7 bases. CDR3 length: 17 amino acids. Germline-derived CDR1 and CDR2 are SGHNT and YENEEA. Trimming at V came to 6 bases and at J to 4 bases, leaving 17 bases not matched to a gene. The CDR3 nucleotides are TGTGCCAGCAGTCTTATCAGGGGGACAAGTAAGGGAGAGACCCAGTACTTC. Protein product: CASSLIRGTSKGETQYF.

Points on this clone: The junction and the germline gene differ at one end; a read error may be behind it. The gene calls are TRBV7-7 and TRBJ2-5, with 8 positions matching TRBD2. The CDR3 has 16 residues. Looked up from germline, CDR1 is SSHAT and CDR2 is FNYEAQ (reference sequence). CDR3 DNA: TGTGCTAGCAGCTTATCCCCCCGGGGGGGGCAGGAGACCCAGTACTTC. Its translation is CASSLSPRGGQETQYF.

V gene TRBV5-1 combines with J gene TRBJ2-2; 7 positions agree with TRBD1. V shed 4 bases, J shed 4 bases, and the junction held 7 bases outside the gene matches. The CDR3 covers 15 residues. Germline V gene sequence: CDR1 SGHRS, CDR2 YFSETQ. As DNA, the CDR3 is TGCGCCAGCAGCGGAACACAGGGGAGCACCGGGGAGCTGTTTTTT. It is translated as CASSGTQGSTGELFF.

The chain combines TRBV11-3 with TRBJ1-1; 7 nucleotides align to TRBD1. Germline assignment: CDR1 SGHNT and CDR2 YENEEA. With V trimmed by 4 bases and J by 4 bases, 3 bases remained unmatched. The length of the CDR3 is 13 residues. CDR3 coding DNA: TGTGCCAGCAGCTCCGGACAGGTCACTGAAGCTTTCTTT. Amino acids: CASSSGQVTEAFF.

The chain joins TRBV4-1 to TRBJ2-5, with a weak D call TRBD2 (6 bases). This CDR3 contains 16 residues. Germline CDR1 is MGHRA and CDR2 is YSYEKL. V shed 0 bases and J shed 2 bases, with 13 bases lying between them. The CDR3 nucleotides read TGCGCCAGCAGCCAAGAGGTTGGGGCGGGACAAGAGACCCAGTACTTC. Translating gives CASSQEVGAGQETQYF.

The chain carries TRBV11-1 and TRBJ1-6; D perhaps matches TRBD1 (5 bases). Trimming stripped 6 bases from V and 2 bases from J, with 11 bases between. Germline CDR1 reads SGHAT; CDR2 reads FQDESV (reference sequence). The length of the CDR3 is 15 residues. In DNA form, the CDR3 reads TGTGCCAGCAGTCGGACAAGGACCTATAATTCACCCCTCCACTTT. It specifies CASSRTRTYNSPLHF.

The chain uses TRBV3-1 (or the pseudogene TRBV3-2) and TRBJ2-3, with 8 bases aligning to TRBD2. The CDR3 is 15 residues long. The germline gives CDR1 LGHDT, CDR2 YNNKEL (reference sequence). J lost 3 bases, V lost 6 bases, and 8 bases had no gene match. The CDR3 spells CASRRAGARTDTQYF. The CDR3 DNA follows: TGTGCCAGCAGAAGAGCGGGAGCCAGAACAGATACGCAGTATTTT.

The V call is TRBV12-3 or TRBV12-4, the J call TRBJ1-1; unclear D gene. CDR3 length: 13 amino acids. Deletions cut 3 bases from V and 1 base from J, with 6 bases between. CDR3 nucleotide sequence: TGTGCCAGCAGTTTCGCAGGGAACACTGAAGCTTTCTTT. Its protein is CASSFAGNTEAFF.

The CDR3 nucleotides are TGTGCCAGCAGCTTGCTGAACGGGAACACCGGGGAGCTGTTTTTT. Translating it yields CASSLLNGNTGELFF. The chain combines TRBV5-8 with TRBJ2-2; D remains ambiguous. The CDR3 spans 15 residues. V gave up 1 base and J gave up 1 base, with 8 bases separating them. Per germline, CDR1 SGHTS and CDR2 YDEGEE.

Points on this clone: The sample contains more than one DNA sequence encoding this CDR3. This chain links TRBV6-5 with TRBJ2-7; 9 bases fit TRBD1. The CDR3 loop spans 13 amino acids. J lost 2 bases, V lost 6 bases, and 2 bases had no gene match. The V gene's germline CDR1 is MNHEY and CDR2 SVGAGI. The CDR3 DNA sequence: TGTGCCAGCAGGAGGGACAGGGCCTACGAGCAGTACTTC. Amino acid sequence: CASRRDRAYEQYF.

V usage is TRBV2 and J usage is TRBJ2-7; TRBD1 matches at 11 bases. In germline, CDR1 is SNHLY, CDR2 FYNNEI. V trimming: 8 bases; J trimming: 4 bases; junction bases outside the gene matches: 7. The CDR3 runs 14 residues. The CDR3 region has the DNA TGTGCCAGCCCTGGGACAGGGGGGAGTTACGAGCAGTACTTC. This codes for CASPGTGGSYEQYF.

Here the CDR3 DNA reads TGTGCCAGCACCGTCTACAGGGGGTCTGTGTCAGAGACCCAGTACTTC. Protein sequence: CASTVYRGSVSETQYF. The chain combines TRBV2 with TRBJ2-5; 8 bases are a match to TRBD1. Germline lookup yields CDR1 SNHLY and CDR2 FYNNEI. This CDR3 region has 16 residues. The V and J ends lost 7 bases and 4 bases, in that order; junction bases with no gene match: 14. Full variable domain (outside the CDR3, taken from reference TRBV2 and TRBJ2-5): EPEVTQTPSHQVTQMGQEVILRCVPISNHLYFYWYRQILGQKVEFLVSFYNNEISEKSEIFDDQFSVERPDGSNFTLKIRSTKLEDSAMYFCASTVYRGSVSETQYFGPGTRLLVL.

The V gene is TRBV19, the J gene TRBJ1-1; 10 nucleotides align to TRBD1. V shed 4 bases, J shed 7 bases, and the junction held 6 bases outside the gene matches. This CDR3 is 14 amino acids long. The germline V gene has CDR1 LNHDA and CDR2 SQIVND (reference sequence). The CDR3 spells CASSSDRGQGEAFF. CDR3 in DNA: TGTGCCAGTAGTAGCGACAGGGGGCAGGGTGAAGCTTTCTTT.

This clone has just one count. This chain uses TRBV24-1 with TRBJ2-2, with TRBD1 as a possible D gene (6 bases). Trimming shortened V by 2 bases and J by 2 bases, and 8 bases separated the two germline ends. Germline V gives CDR1 KGHDR, CDR2 SFDVKD. The CDR3 sequence is 15 residues long. The CDR3 region has the DNA TGTGCCACCAGTGATTCCAGGGGTAACACCGGGGAGCTGTTTTTT. Its protein is CATSDSRGNTGELFF.

The table lists this clone with a count of one. This rearrangement joins TRBV19 to TRBJ1-3; 12 bases agree with TRBD1. V dropped 10 bases and J dropped 3; count of bases not matched to a gene: 13. The CDR3 has 17 amino acids. In germline, CDR1 is LNHDA, CDR2 SQIVND (reference sequence). This chain's CDR3 is CATGTGGADLFGNTIYF. The CDR3 DNA follows: TGTGCCACCGGGACAGGGGGCGCGGATCTCTTTGGAAACACCATATATTTT.

This sequence joins TRBV6-5 and TRBJ2-5; 11 nucleotides align to TRBD2. The CDR3 length is 14 residues. Germline loops: CDR1 MNHEY, CDR2 SVGAGI. V lost 6 bases and J lost 5; bases outside the gene matches: 5. The CDR3 region has the DNA TGTGCCAGCAGCCGACTAGCGGGAAAGGAGACCCAGTACTTC. It codes for CASSRLAGKETQYF.

This clone was picked up one time. V and J are TRBV6-6 and TRBJ2-7; 12 positions match TRBD2. The J segment lost 3 bases and the V segment lost 2 bases, leaving 2 bases of the junction unmatched. CDR1 is MNHNY and CDR2 is SVGAGI in the germline V gene (reference sequence). The CDR3 contains 15 residues. CDR3 loop: CASSYPGLAGYEQYF. The CDR3 nucleotides are TGTGCCAGCAGTTACCCGGGACTAGCGGGCTACGAGCAGTACTTC.

The rearrangement links TRBV19 to TRBJ2-7; 14 bases match TRBD2. Germline CDR1 LNHDA, CDR2 SQIVND (reference sequence). The junction had 2 bases not matched to a gene; V was cut back by 5 bases and J by 5 bases. CDR3 length: 14 residues. CDR3 region: CASSLGLAGDEQYF. CDR3 DNA: TGTGCCAGTAGTCTGGGACTAGCGGGAGACGAGCAGTACTTC. Together with reference TRBV19 and TRBJ2-7, the CDR3 gives the full variable domain: DGGITQSPKYLFRKEGQNVTLSCEQNLNHDAMYWYRQDPGQGLRLIYYSQIVNDFQKGDIAEGYSVSREKKESFPLTVTSAQKNPTAFYLCASSLGLAGDEQYFGPGTRLTVT.

A word on this clone: A read error may produce the germline difference seen at one junction end. The chain combines TRBV30 with TRBJ2-7, with D maybe TRBD1 (5 bases). The CDR3 is made up of 12 amino acids. Germline V gene data show CDR1 as GTSNPN and CDR2 as SVGIG (reference sequence). The CDR3 coding sequence is TGTGCCTGGAGTCCTCCAGACAGCAATGAGATCTTC. Amino acid sequence: CAWSPPDSNEIF.

The chain combines TRBV12-3 or TRBV12-4 with TRBJ2-2, with 8 bases aligning to TRBD2. V dropped 5 bases and J dropped 7; count of bases not matched to a gene: 3. This CDR3 has 13 residues. The CDR3 DNA reads TGTGCCAGCAGTCAGCGGGAGAACGGGGAGCTGTTTTTT. Amino acid sequence: CASSQRENGELFF.

This clone occurred once. V is TRBV10-2 and J is TRBJ2-1; TRBD2 agrees at 9 bases. V gave up 5 bases and J gave up 4 bases; unmatched junction bases: 6. Germline values: CDR1 WSHSY, CDR2 SAAADI. This CDR3 has 15 residues. The CDR3 protein is CASSKRLADYNEQFF. The CDR3 coding sequence is TGCGCCAGCAGTAAAAGACTAGCGGATTACAATGAGCAGTTCTTC.